What follows are 25 T cell receptor beta chains derived from one specimen sequenced in a study of cytotoxic CD8 clonotypes in ibrutinib-treated CLL. Libraries were prepared by immunoSEQ multiplex PCR; TCRdb keeps only in-frame clonotypes and omits some of them. The sample records 150,000 or so clones, 70% to 80% being singletons. Material: PBMCs, obtained after 12 months of ibrutinib treatment. The receptors shown here come from a human donor with chronic lymphocytic leukemia.

The chain links TRBV11-2 to TRBJ2-5; 12 nucleotides align to TRBD2. CDR1 and CDR2 from the germline V gene are SGHAT and FQNNGV. Germline trimming cut 5 bases from V and 4 bases from J; bases unmatched to any gene: 8. This CDR3 region has 16 residues. CDR3 sequence (DNA): TGTGCCAGCAGCCCGATCCCACTAGCGGGAGGAGAGACCCAGTACTTC. It translates to CASSPIPLAGGETQYF.

The genes are TRBV7-8 and TRBJ1-1; D remains unclear. The CDR3 consists of 13 residues. The germline V and J ends were trimmed by 6 bases and 3 bases, with 11 bases remaining between them. CDR1 SGHVS and CDR2 FQNEAQ come from the germline V gene. The CDR3 region has the DNA TGTGCCAGCAGTACCGAGGGAGACACTGAAGCTTTCTTT. This gives the protein CASSTEGDTEAFF.

This clone was found once. V usage is TRBV19 and J usage is TRBJ1-1; D call uncertain. Germline V gene data show CDR1 as LNHDA and CDR2 as SQIVND (reference sequence). V shed 2 bases and J shed 1 base, with 5 bases lying between them. This CDR3 comprises 13 residues. Here the CDR3 reads CASSINWNTEAFF. CDR3 in DNA: TGTGCCAGTAGTATAAACTGGAACACTGAAGCTTTCTTT.

The chain couples TRBV30 to TRBJ2-7; 10 bases agree with TRBD2. This CDR3 spans 17 amino acids. The germline CDR1 and CDR2 sequences are GTSNPN and SVGIG (reference sequence). V was pared by 2 bases and J by 1 base, with 11 bases of the junction left unmatched. CDR3 residues: CAWSLPKAGGPSYEQYF. The CDR3 DNA reads as TGTGCCTGGAGTTTACCCAAAGCGGGAGGGCCTTCCTACGAGCAGTACTTC.

The rearrangement joins TRBV18 to TRBJ1-5, with TRBD1 as a possible D gene (5 bases). Germline V CDR1 and CDR2: KGHSH, LQKENI. V gave up 2 bases and J gave up 0 bases, with 8 bases separating them. The CDR3 has 15 residues. The CDR3 loop is CASSPEGISNQPQHF. For the CDR3, the DNA is TGTGCCAGCTCACCAGAGGGGATTAGCAATCAGCCCCAGCATTTT.

The chain employs TRBV4-3 and TRBJ2-1; D call uncertain. The V and J ends lost 0 bases and 9 bases respectively, with 15 bases between them. This CDR3 is 15 amino acids long. Germline values: CDR1 LGHNA, CDR2 YSLEER. The CDR3: CASSQDRWLYGEQFF. Written as DNA, the CDR3 is TGCGCCAGCAGCCAAGATCGATGGTTGTATGGTGAGCAGTTCTTC.

The V and J genes are TRBV28 and TRBJ1-2; D remains unclear. Germline CDR1 and CDR2: MDHEN and SYDVKM. The V end lost 3 bases, the J end lost 7 bases, and 15 bases lay between the germline ends. The CDR3 loop spans 14 amino acids. The CDR3 region has the DNA TGTGCCAGCAGTTTTCCCCCAGGAGGTCGTGGCTACACCTTC. It encodes CASSFPPGGRGYTF.

This clone has a handful of counts. The J gene is TRBJ1-5, the V gene TRBV10-3; weak D call: TRBD1 (5 bases). Germline V gene data show CDR1 as ENHRY and CDR2 as SYGVKD. This CDR3 contains 14 residues. V was cut by 5 bases and J by 2 bases, with 10 bases left in between. The CDR3 region has the DNA TGTGCCATCAGTCCTGGGGGAGGCAATCAGCCCCAGCATTTT. Protein product: CAISPGGGNQPQHF.

Only one count was recorded for this clone. The chain couples TRBV2 to TRBJ1-3; D gene ambiguous. Germline CDR1 and CDR2: SNHLY and FYNNEI. The germline V and J ends were trimmed by 4 bases and 7 bases, with 5 bases remaining between them. The CDR3 contains 11 residues. The CDR3 reads CASSVWNTIYF. Written as DNA, the CDR3 is TGTGCCAGCAGTGTGTGGAACACCATATATTTT.

This chain joins TRBV27 and TRBJ1-1; D not certain. Germline V gives CDR1 MNHEY, CDR2 SMNVEV (reference sequence). The V end lost 3 bases, the J end lost 3 bases, and 11 bases lay between the germline ends. There are 14 residues in the CDR3. The CDR3 protein is CASSLVRDHTEAFF. The CDR3 region has the DNA TGTGCCAGCAGTTTGGTTAGGGATCACACTGAAGCTTTCTTT.

The CDR3 DNA is TGCGCCAGCAGCCTTGGACCCCGGGACAGGCCCATGAACACTGAAGCTTTCTTT. This translates into CASSLGPRDRPMNTEAFF. The chain joins TRBV4-1 to TRBJ1-1, with 8 bases that match TRBD1. The CDR3 length is 18 residues. Germline V gives CDR1 MGHRA, CDR2 YSYEKL. Trimming removed 4 bases from V and 0 bases from J; junction bases left unmatched: 13.

The rearrangement links TRBV9 to TRBJ1-4; D not resolved. The CDR3 spans 15 residues. Germline V gives CDR1 SGDLS, CDR2 YYNGEE. V was trimmed by 3 bases and J by 0 bases, leaving 9 bases between them. The CDR3 DNA is TGTGCCAGCAGCGGCGGCCCCGCAACTAATGAAAAACTGTTTTTT. Translation gives CASSGGPATNEKLFF.

This clone was recorded once. The V call is TRBV23-1, the J call TRBJ1-1, with D hard to call. TRBV23-1 is reported as an ORF; its role is uncertain. The CDR3 length is 14 residues. Trimming pared 4 bases from V and 7 bases from J, leaving 16 bases between. The CDR3 DNA sequence: TGCGCCAGCAGTCGGTTGTTGGGCCAGAATGAAGCTTTCTTT. Translated: CASSRLLGQNEAFF.

This chain uses TRBV28 with TRBJ2-7; the match to TRBD1 covers 8 bases. Germline CDR1 is MDHEN and CDR2 is SYDVKM. V dropped 6 bases and J dropped 6; count of bases not matched to a gene: 7. This CDR3 has 13 residues. The CDR3 region is CASRRTGSPEQYF. The CDR3 DNA sequence: TGTGCCAGCAGAAGGACAGGGTCCCCCGAGCAGTACTTC.

The chain carries TRBV9 and TRBJ2-3, with D perhaps matching TRBD2 (5 bases). Germline V CDR1 and CDR2: SGDLS, YYNGEE. Trimming removed 0 bases from V and 1 base from J, with 18 bases in between. The CDR3 is made up of 18 amino acids. CDR3 DNA sequence: TGTGCCAGCAGCGTAGGGAATAGCGTGGTCCTAGGCACAGATACGCAGTATTTT. Translated: CASSVGNSVVLGTDTQYF.

The chain is built from TRBV27 and TRBJ1-2, with a possible D match to TRBD1 (6 bases). Trimming shortened V by 6 bases and J by 2 bases, and 10 bases separated the two germline ends. The V gene's germline CDR1 is MNHEY and CDR2 SMNVEV (reference sequence). There are 13 residues in the CDR3. The CDR3 reads CASRGHINYGYTF. The CDR3 DNA reads TGTGCCAGCAGGGGACATATAAACTATGGCTACACCTTC.

The chain combines TRBV7-6 with TRBJ2-5; D unresolved. V dropped 3 bases and J dropped 5 bases, with 10 bases sitting between them. Germline lookup yields CDR1 SGHVS and CDR2 FNYEAQ. The CDR3 has 13 amino acids. The CDR3 sequence is CASSFLKGETQYF. For the CDR3, the DNA is TGTGCCAGCAGCTTCCTCAAAGGGGAGACCCAGTACTTC.

The chain carries TRBV28 and TRBJ1-5; the D is unclear. V was trimmed by 1 base and J by 6 bases, leaving 7 bases between them. The CDR3 loop spans 13 amino acids. CDR1 is MDHEN and CDR2 is SYDVKM in the germline V gene. The CDR3 DNA is TGTGCCAGCAGTTTATCCCCAATTCAGCCCCAGCATTTT. This translates into CASSLSPIQPQHF.

V and J are TRBV27 and TRBJ2-7, with 7 bases identical to TRBD1. The CDR3 length is 14 residues. Trimming took 6 bases from V and 0 from J; bases not matched to a gene: 5. Germline-derived CDR1 and CDR2 are MNHEY and SMNVEV (reference sequence). The CDR3 DNA is TGTGCCAGCAGGCCGACAGGGAGCTCCTACGAGCAGTACTTC. Protein sequence: CASRPTGSSYEQYF.

The V and J genes are TRBV27 and TRBJ1-2; D unclear. The CDR3 totals 13 residues. Trimming stripped 3 bases from V and 7 bases from J, with 12 bases between. Germline V gene sequence: CDR1 MNHEY, CDR2 SMNVEV (reference sequence). In nucleotides, the CDR3 is TGTGCCAGCAGTTTTAGACCGGGAAGTGGCTACACCTTC. It encodes CASSFRPGSGYTF.

This clone was counted between two and nine times. J is TRBJ1-2 and V is TRBV6-5, with D unclear. Germline CDR1 MNHEY, CDR2 SVGAGI. Trimming shortened V by 0 bases and J by 4 bases, and 12 bases separated the two germline ends. CDR3 size: 15 residues. The DNA of the CDR3 is TGTGCCAGCAGTTACTCCCGGACGGCGAGCTATGGCTACACCTTC. This sequence encodes CASSYSRTASYGYTF.

V gene TRBV11-2 combines with J gene TRBJ1-2, with D tentatively TRBD1 (6 bases). This CDR3 has 15 amino acids. V gave up 5 bases and J gave up 5 bases, with 18 bases separating them. Germline V gene data show CDR1 as SGHAT and CDR2 as FQNNGV. The CDR3 DNA sequence: TGTGCCAGCAGCCATGCCGGGACACGGCGGTATGGCTACACCTTC. Encoded protein: CASSHAGTRRYGYTF.

The chain employs TRBV28 and TRBJ2-3, with TRBD2 matching 11 bases. The germline gives CDR1 MDHEN, CDR2 SYDVKM. V lost 1 base, J lost 3 bases, and 9 bases stayed unmatched. This CDR3 comprises 18 residues. The CDR3: CASSLYTFTSGSTDTQYF. CDR3 nucleotides: TGTGCCAGCAGTTTATACACTTTCACTAGCGGGAGTACAGATACGCAGTATTTT. Looking up the rest from reference TRBV28 and TRBJ2-3 gives the full variable domain: DVKVTQSSRYLVKRTGEKVFLECVQDMDHENMFWYRQDPGLGLRLIYFSYDVKMKEKGDIPEGYSVSREKKERFSLILESASTNQTSMYLCASSLYTFTSGSTDTQYFGPGTRLTVL.

The chain uses TRBV19 and TRBJ2-1; TRBD1 or TRBD2 may be the D gene (5 bases each). Per germline, CDR1 LNHDA and CDR2 SQIVND (reference sequence). CDR3 length: 14 residues. Trimming stripped 3 bases from V and 9 bases from J, with 15 bases between. CDR3 in amino acids: CASSMRAGGAEQFF. In nucleotides, the CDR3 is TGTGCCAGTAGTATGAGGGCCGGTGGGGCTGAGCAGTTCTTC.

The sample holds a few counts of this clone. This sequence joins TRBV18 and TRBJ1-4; D unclear. The CDR3 spans 13 residues. V dropped 2 bases and J dropped 8 bases, with 9 bases sitting between them. Germline loops: CDR1 KGHSH, CDR2 LQKENI. The CDR3 region has the DNA TGTGCCAGCTCACCATCCGAGTGGGAAAAACTGTTTTTT. This gives the protein CASSPSEWEKLFF.